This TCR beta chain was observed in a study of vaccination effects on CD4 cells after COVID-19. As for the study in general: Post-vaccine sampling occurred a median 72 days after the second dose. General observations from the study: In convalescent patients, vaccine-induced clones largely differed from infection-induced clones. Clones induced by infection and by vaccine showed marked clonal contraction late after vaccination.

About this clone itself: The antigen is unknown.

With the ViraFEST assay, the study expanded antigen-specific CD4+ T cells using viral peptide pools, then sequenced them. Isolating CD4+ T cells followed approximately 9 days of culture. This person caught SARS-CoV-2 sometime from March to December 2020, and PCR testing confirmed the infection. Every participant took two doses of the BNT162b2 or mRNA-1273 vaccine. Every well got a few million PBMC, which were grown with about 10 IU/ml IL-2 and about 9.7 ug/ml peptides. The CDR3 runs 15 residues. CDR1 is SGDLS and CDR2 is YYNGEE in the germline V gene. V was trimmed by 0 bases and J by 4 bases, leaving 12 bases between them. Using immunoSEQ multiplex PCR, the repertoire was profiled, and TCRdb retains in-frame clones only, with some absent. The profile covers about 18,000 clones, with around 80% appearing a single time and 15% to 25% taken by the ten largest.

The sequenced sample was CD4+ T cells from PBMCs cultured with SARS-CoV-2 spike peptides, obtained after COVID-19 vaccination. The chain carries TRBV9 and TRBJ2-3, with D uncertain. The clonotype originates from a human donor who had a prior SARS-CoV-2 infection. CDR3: CASSVAPIPADTQYF. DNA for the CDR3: TGTGCCAGCAGCGTAGCCCCTATTCCGGCAGATACGCAGTATTTT.